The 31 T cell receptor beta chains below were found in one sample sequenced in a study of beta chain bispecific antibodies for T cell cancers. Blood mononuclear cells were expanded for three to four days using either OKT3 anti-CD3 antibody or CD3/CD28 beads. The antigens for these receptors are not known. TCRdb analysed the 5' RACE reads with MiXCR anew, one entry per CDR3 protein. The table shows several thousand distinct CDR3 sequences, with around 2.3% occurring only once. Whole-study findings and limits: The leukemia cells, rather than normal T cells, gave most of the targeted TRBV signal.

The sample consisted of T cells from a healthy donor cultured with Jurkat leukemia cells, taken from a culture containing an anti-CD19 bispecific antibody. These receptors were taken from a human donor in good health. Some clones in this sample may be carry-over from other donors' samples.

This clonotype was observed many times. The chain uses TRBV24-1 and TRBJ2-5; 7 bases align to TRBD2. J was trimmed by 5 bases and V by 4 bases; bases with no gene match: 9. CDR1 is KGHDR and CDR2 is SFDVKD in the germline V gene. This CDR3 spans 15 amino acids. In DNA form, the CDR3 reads TGTGCCACCAGTGACCCCGGGGGGATTCGGGAGACCCAGTACTTC. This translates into CATSDPGGIRETQYF.

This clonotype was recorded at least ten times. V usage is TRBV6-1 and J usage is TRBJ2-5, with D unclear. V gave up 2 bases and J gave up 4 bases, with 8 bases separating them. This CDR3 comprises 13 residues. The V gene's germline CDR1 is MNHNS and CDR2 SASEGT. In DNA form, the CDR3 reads TGTGCCAGCAGTGAACAGAATGCAGAGACCCAGTACTTC. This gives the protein CASSEQNAETQYF.

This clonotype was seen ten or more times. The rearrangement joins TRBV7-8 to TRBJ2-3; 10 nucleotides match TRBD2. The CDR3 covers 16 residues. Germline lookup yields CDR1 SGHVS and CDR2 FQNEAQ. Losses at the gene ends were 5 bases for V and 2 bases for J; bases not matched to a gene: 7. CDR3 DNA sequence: TGTGCCAGCAGCCGCGCACTAGCGGGGATCACAGATACGCAGTATTTT. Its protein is CASSRALAGITDTQYF.

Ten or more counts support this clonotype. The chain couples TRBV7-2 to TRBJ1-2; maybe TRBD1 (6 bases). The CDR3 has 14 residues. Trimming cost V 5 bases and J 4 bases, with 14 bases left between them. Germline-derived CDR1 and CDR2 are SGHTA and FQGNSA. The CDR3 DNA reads TGTGCCAGCAGCAGGGGGGCGGTCGGCTATGGCTACACCTTC. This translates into CASSRGAVGYGYTF.

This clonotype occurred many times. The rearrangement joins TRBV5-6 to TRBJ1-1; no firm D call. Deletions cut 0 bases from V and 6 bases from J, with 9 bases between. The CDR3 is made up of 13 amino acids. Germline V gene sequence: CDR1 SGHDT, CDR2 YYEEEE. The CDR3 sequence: CASSLVWMPEAFF. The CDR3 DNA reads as TGTGCCAGCAGCTTGGTTTGGATGCCTGAAGCTTTCTTT.

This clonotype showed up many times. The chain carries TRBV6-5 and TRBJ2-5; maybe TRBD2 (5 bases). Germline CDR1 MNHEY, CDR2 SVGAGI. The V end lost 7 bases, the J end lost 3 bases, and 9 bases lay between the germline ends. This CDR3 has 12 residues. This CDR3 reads CASTSLEETQYF. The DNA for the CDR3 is TGTGCCAGCACTTCACTAGAAGAGACCCAGTACTTC.

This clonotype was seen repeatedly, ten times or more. The CDR3 protein is CSVERSASYNEQFF. CDR3 nucleotides: TGCAGCGTTGAAAGGAGCGCGTCCTACAATGAGCAGTTCTTC. The chain is built from TRBV29-1 and TRBJ2-1; D gene ambiguous. The ends were cut back, 2 bases at V and 1 base at J, with 9 bases in the middle. CDR1 and CDR2 (germline): SQVTM, ANQGSEA. This CDR3 has 14 residues.

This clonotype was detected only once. CDR3 in amino acids: CASRAQGGYTDTQYF. CDR3 sequence (DNA): TGTGCCAGCAGGGCCCAGGGGGGATACACAGATACGCAGTATTTT. The gene calls are TRBV2 and TRBJ2-3, with D possibly being TRBD1 (7 bases). Trimming removed 6 bases from V and 2 bases from J, with 15 bases in between. CDR3 length equals 15 residues. Germline-derived CDR1 and CDR2 are SNHLY and FYNNEI.

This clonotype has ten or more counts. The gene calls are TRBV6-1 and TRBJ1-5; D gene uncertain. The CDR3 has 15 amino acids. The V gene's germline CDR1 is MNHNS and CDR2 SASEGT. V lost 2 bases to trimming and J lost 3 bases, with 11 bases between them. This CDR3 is CASSELAGSNQPQHF. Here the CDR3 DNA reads TGTGCCAGCAGTGAACTGGCAGGTTCCAATCAGCCCCAGCATTTT.

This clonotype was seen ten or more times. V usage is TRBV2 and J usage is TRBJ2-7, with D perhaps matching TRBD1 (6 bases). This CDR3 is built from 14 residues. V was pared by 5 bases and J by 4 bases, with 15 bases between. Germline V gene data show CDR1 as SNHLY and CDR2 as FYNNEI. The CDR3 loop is CASSLTRGKYEQYF. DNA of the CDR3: TGTGCCAGCAGTCTTACCAGGGGAAAGTACGAGCAGTACTTC.

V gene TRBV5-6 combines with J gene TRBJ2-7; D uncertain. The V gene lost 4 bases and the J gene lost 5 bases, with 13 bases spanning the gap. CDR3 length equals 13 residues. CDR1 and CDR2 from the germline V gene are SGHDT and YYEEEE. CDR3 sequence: CASSAFPRNEQYF. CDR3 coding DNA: TGTGCCAGCAGCGCCTTTCCAAGAAACGAGCAGTACTTC.

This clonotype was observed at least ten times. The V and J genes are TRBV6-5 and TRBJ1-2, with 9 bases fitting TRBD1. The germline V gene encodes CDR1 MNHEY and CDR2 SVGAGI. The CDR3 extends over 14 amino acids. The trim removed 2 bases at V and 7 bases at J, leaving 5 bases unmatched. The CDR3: CASSYEGQGFGYTF. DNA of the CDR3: TGTGCCAGCAGTTACGAGGGACAGGGCTTTGGCTACACCTTC.

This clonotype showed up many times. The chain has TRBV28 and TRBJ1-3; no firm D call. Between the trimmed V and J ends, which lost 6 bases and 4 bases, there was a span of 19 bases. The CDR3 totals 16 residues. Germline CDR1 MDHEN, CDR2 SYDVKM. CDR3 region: CASRPERSGLGNTIYF. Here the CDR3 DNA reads TGTGCCAGCAGACCCGAAAGGAGCGGATTGGGAAACACCATATATTTT.

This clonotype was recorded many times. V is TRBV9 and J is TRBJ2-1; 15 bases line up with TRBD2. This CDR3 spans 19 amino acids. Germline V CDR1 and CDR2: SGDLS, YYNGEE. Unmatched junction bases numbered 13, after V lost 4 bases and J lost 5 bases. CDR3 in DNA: TGTGCCAGCAGCCCCCACTCAGGACTAGCGGGGGGGATGGACAATGAGCAGTTCTTC. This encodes CASSPHSGLAGGMDNEQFF.

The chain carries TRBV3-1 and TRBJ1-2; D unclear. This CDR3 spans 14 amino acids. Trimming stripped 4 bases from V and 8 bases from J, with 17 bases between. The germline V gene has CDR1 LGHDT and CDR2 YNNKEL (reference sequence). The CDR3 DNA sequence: TGTGCCAGCAGCCTAGAAGCCCGGTCGGACGGCTACACCTTC. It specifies CASSLEARSDGYTF.

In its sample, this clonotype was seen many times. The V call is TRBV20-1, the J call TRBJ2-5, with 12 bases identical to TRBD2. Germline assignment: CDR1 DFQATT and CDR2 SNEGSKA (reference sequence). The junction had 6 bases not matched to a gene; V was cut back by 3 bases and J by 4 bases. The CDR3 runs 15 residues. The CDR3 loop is CSARLAGGLGETQYF. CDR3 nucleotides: TGCAGTGCTAGGCTAGCGGGGGGGCTGGGAGAGACCCAGTACTTC.

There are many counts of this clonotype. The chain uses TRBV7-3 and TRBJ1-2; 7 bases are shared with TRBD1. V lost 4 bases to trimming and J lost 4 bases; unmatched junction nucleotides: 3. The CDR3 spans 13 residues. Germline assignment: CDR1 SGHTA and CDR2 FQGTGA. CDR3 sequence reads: CASSYGTAYGYTF. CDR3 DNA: TGTGCCAGCAGCTATGGGACAGCCTATGGCTACACCTTC.

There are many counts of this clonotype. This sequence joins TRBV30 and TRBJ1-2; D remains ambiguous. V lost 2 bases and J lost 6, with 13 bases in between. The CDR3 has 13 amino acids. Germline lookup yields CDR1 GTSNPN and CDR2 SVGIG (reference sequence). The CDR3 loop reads CAWSRHRGDGYTF. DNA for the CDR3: TGTGCCTGGAGTAGACACCGAGGAGATGGCTACACCTTC.

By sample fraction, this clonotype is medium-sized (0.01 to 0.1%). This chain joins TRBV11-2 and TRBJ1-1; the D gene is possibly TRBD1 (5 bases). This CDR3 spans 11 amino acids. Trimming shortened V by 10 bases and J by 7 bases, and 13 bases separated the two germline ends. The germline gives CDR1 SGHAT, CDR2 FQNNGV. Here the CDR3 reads CATRDAVEAFF. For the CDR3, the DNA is TGTGCCACCCGGGACGCCGTTGAAGCTTTCTTT.

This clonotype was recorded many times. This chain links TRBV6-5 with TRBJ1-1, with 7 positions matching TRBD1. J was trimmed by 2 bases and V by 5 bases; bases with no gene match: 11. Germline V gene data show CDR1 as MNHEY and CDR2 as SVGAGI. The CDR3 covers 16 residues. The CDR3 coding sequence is TGTGCCAGCAGTCCCGAACGGGACAGAATTAACACTGAAGCTTTCTTT. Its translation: CASSPERDRINTEAFF.

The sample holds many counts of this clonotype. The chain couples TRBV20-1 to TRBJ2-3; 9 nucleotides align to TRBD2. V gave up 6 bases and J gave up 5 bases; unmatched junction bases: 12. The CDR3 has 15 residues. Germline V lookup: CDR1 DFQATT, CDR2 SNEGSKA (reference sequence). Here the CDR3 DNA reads TGCAGTGCCGAAACAGTAGCGGGGGTTGAAGATACGCAGTATTTT. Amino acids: CSAETVAGVEDTQYF.

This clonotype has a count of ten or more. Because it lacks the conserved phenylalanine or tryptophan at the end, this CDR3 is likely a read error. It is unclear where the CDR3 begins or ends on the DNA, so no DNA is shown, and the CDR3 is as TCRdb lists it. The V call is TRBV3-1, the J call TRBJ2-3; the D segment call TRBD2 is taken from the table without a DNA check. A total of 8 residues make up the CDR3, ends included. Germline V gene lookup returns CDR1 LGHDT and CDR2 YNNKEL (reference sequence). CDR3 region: CASSPGTR.

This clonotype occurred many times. The CDR3 loop is CASRPEDTGELFF. In DNA form, the CDR3 reads TGTGCCAGTCGACCCGAGGACACCGGGGAGCTGTTTTTT. This rearrangement joins TRBV6-6 to TRBJ2-2; no definite D call. The ends were cut back, 9 bases at V and 3 bases at J, with 11 bases in the middle. The CDR3 covers 13 residues. Germline assignment: CDR1 MNHNY and CDR2 SVGAGI (reference sequence).

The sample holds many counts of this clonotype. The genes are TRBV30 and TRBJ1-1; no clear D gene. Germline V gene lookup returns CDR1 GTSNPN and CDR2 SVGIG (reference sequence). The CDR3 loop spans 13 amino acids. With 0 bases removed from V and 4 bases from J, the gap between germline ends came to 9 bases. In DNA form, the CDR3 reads TGTGCCTGGAGTGTAACCTCGGGCACTGAAGCTTTCTTT. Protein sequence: CAWSVTSGTEAFF.

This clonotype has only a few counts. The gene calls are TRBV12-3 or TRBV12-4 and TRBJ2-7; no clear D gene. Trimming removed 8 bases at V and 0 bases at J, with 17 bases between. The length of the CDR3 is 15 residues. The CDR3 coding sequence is TGTGCCAGCTCCCCTGGGTGGTTTAGCTCCTACGAGCAGTACTTC. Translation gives CASSPGWFSSYEQYF.

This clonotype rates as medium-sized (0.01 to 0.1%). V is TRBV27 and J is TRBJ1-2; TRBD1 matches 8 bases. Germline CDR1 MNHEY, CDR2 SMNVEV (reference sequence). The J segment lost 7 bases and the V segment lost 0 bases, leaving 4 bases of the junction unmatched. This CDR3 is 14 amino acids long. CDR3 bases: TGTGCCAGCAGTTTATCCCGGACAGGGTTTGGCTACACCTTC. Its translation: CASSLSRTGFGYTF.

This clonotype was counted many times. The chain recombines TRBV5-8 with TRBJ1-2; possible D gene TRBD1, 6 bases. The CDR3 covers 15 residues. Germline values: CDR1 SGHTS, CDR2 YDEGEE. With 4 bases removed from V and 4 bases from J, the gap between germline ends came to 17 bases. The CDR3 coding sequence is TGTGCCAGCAGCGGGAAGACAGGTGAACGCTATGGCTACACCTTC. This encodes CASSGKTGERYGYTF.

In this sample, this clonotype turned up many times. CDR3: CASMRSGTEAFF. CDR3 nucleotide sequence: TGTGCCAGCATGCGGAGTGGCACTGAAGCTTTCTTT. This chain connects TRBV6-6 to TRBJ1-1; unclear D gene. Trimming pared 7 bases from V and 4 bases from J, leaving 10 bases between. Germline CDR1 and CDR2: MNHNY and SVGAGI (reference sequence). The CDR3 is made up of 12 amino acids.

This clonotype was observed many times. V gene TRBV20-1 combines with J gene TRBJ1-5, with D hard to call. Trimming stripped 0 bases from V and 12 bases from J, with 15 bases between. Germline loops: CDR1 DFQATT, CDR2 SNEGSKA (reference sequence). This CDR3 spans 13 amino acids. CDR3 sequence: CSARDPSRDGQHF. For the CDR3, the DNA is TGCAGTGCTAGAGATCCAAGTCGTGACGGCCAGCATTTT.

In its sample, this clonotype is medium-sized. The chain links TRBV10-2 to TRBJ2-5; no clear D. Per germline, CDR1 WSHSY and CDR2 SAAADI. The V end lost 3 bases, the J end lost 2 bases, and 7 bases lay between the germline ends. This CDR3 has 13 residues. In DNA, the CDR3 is TGCGCCAGCAGTGAACCAAATCAAGAGACCCAGTACTTC. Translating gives CASSEPNQETQYF.

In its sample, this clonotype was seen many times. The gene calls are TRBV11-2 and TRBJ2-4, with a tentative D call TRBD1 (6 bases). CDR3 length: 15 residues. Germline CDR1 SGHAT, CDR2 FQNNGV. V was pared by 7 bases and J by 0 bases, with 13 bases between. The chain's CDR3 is CASTVQGIAKNIQYF. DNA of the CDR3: TGTGCCAGCACCGTACAGGGAATAGCCAAAAACATTCAGTACTTC. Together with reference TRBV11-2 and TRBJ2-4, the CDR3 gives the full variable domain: EAGVAQSPRYKIIEKRQSVAFWCNPISGHATLYWYQQILGQGPKLLIQFQNNGVVDDSQLPKDRFSAERLKGVDSTLKIQPAKLEDSAVYLCASTVQGIAKNIQYFGAGTRLSVL.